Given below is one TCR beta chain in context. Its target is unknown. Assay used: immunoSEQ multiplex PCR; TCRdb lists only in-frame clones, some missing. The sample carries 300,000 to 400,000 clones, roughly 89% recorded once. The V gene's germline CDR1 is SGDLS and CDR2 YYNGEE. The CDR3 length is 14 residues. These data come from a study of cytomegalovirus exposure and HLA in healthy donors. Overall study results and limits: Investigators reported 150 to 200 TCR beta chains as tied to cytomegalovirus.

Sequencing was performed on PBMCs. The J gene is TRBJ1-1, the V gene TRBV9; 9 bases agree with TRBD1. This TCR came from a woman in her late teens or twenties in good health and CMV-seronegative. CDR3 residues: CASTPGTGWTEAFF. In DNA form, the CDR3 reads TGTGCTAGTACTCCCGGGACAGGGTGGACTGAAGCTTTCTTT.